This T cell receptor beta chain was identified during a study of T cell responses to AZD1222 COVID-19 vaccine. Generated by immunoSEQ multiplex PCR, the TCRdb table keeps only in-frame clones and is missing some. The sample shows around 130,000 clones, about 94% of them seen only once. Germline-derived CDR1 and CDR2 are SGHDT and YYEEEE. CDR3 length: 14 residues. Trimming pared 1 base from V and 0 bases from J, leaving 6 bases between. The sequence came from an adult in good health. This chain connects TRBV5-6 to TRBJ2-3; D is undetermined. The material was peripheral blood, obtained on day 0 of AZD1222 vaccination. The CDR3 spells CASSLTVSTDTQYF. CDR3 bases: TGTGCCAGCAGCTTGACAGTTAGCACAGATACGCAGTATTTT.